The clone carrying this TCR beta chain is medium-sized (0.01 to 0.1%) by frequency. TCRdb re-called the reads; every CDR3 protein appears as one record, without DNA. This sample's table reports some 1,600 distinct CDR3 sequences. This entry comes from a study of diagnostic markers for celiac disease. The germline V gene encodes CDR1 SSHAT and CDR2 FNYEAQ (reference sequence). The CDR3 length is 12 residues. Sequenced sample: either unsorted cells or a sorted T cell fraction (not recorded which). This sequence joins TRBV7-7 and TRBJ2-3; TCRdb returns TRBD1, unconfirmable since there is no DNA. This sequence was found in a human donor. The CDR3 here is CASSPGGGPQYF.